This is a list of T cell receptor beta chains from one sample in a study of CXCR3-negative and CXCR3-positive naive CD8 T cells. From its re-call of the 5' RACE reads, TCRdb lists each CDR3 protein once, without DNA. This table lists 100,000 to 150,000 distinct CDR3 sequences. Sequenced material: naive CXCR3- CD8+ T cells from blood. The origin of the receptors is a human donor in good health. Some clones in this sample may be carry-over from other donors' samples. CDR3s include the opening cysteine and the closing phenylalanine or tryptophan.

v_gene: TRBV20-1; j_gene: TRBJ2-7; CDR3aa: CSARGGASGNYEQYF
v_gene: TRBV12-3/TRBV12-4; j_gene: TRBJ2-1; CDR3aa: CASSLSLVNEQFF
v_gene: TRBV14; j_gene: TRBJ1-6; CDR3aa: CASSREAGGNSPLHF
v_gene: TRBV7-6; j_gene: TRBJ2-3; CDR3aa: CASSLTSGGLTDTQYF
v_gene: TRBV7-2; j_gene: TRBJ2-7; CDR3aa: CASSAGRGVPYEQYF
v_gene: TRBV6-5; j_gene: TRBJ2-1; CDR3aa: CASSYRRGAGDEQFF
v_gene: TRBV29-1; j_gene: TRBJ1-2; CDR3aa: CSVEDHEGTETNYGYTF
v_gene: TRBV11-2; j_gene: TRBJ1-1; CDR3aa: CASSLLGARNTEAFF
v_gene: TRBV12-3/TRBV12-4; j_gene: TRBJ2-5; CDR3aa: CASSLLTSAQETQYF
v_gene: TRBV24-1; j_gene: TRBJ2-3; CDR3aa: CATKDSVTDTQYF
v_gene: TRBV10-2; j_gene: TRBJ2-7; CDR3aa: CASSESGRAYEQYF
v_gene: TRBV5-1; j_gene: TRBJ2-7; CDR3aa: CASSFTGDEQYF
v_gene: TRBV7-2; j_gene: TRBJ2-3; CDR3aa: CASSLRARLAGGPTDTQYF
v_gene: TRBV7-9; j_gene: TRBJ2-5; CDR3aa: CASSFLGTQYF
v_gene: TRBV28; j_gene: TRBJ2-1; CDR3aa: CASSLWGREQFF
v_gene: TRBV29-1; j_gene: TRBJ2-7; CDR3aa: CSVEDLRAEQYF
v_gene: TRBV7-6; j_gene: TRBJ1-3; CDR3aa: CASSLNGVDTIYF
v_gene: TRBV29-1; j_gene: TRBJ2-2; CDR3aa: CSVESGLTGELFF
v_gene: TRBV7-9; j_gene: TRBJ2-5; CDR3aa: CASSLNPDLTVTQYF
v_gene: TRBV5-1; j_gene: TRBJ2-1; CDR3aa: CASGAGGAYNEQFF
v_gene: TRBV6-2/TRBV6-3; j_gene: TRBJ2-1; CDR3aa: CAITGPAGVEQFF
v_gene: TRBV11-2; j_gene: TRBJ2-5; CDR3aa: CASSFRDRVQETQYF
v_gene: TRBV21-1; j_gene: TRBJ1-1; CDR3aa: CASSKGGFEAFF
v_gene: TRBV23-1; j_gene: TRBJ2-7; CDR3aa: CASRGQVTPYEQYF
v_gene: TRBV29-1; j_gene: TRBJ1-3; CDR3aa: CSGRASDTIYF
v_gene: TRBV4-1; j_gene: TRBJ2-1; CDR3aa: CASSQVVGLSYNEQFF
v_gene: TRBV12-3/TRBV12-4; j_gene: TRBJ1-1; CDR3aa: CASTTGTGGTEAFF
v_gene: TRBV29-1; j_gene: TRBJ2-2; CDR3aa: CSVEDLRLAGANTGELFF
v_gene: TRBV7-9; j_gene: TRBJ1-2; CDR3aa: CASSPPGAAGRTF
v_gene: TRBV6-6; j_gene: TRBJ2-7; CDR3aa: CASSSGTLDEQYF
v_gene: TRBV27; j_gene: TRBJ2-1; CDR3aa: CASSHPRAAYNEQFF
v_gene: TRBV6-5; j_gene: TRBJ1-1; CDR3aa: CASSYFQTKLLNTEAFF
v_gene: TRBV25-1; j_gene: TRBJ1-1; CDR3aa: CASSVFVDGTEAFF
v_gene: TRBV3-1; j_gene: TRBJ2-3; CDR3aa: CASSQGDNRVPRRTDTQYF
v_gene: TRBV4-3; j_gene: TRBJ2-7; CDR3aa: CASSQDGRTAGEQYF
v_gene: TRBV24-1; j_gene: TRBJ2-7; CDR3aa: CATSDPKTGTEQYF
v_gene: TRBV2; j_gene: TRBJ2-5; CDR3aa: CASSVFGVRGAGETQYF
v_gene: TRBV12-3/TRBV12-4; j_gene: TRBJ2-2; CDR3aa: CASSVSGNTGELFF
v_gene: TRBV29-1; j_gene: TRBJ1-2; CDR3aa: CSVEEIREGYTF
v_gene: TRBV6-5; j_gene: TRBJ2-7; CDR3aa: CASSYSADYEQYF
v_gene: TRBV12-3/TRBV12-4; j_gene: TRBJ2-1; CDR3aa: CASSGMERVNNEQFF
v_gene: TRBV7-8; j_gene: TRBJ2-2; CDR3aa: CASSLSGGVGTGELFF
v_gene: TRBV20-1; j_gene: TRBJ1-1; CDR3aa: CSARRDRGRGTEAFF
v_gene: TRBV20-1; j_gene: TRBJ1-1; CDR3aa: CSSRIAGPGTEAFF
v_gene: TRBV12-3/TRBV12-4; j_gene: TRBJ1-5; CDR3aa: CASSQALHNQPQHF